The 18 T cell receptor beta chains below all came from one sample that was sequenced in a study of T cells in Graves' hyperthyroidism and ophthalmopathy. RNA transcripts served as the template for amplifying TCR beta CDR3 regions. An initial round of RT-PCR targeting the TCR CDR3 relied on the HTBI primer set. Each CDR3 protein gets one entry after TCRdb re-called the multiplex PCR reads with MiXCR. This sample yields roughly 700,000 distinct CDR3 sequences, of which 14% are seen a single time; 9.5% to 13% belongs to the top ten. The sample was blood. Receptor source: a woman between 18 and 29 years old with Graves' hyperthyroidism.

Concerning this clonotype itself: Because the CDR3's place on the DNA is in doubt, the DNA is left out and the CDR3 is given as listed by TCRdb. The V and J genes are TRBV7-6 and TRBJ2-5; the table calls TRBD2, which could not be checked here. Germline V gives CDR1 SGHVS, CDR2 FNYEAQ. The CDR3 is 20 residues long, ends included. Here the CDR3 reads CASSFYICSASRGGKETQYF.

This clonotype showed up just a few times. The chain joins TRBV19 to TRBJ2-2, with TRBD2 as a possible D gene (6 bases). This CDR3 has 16 residues. Germline loops: CDR1 LNHDA, CDR2 SQIVND (reference sequence). Trimming took off 7 bases at V and 0 bases at J, with 15 bases between the two ends. The CDR3 protein is CASTLFAGPNTGELFF. The CDR3 DNA reads TGTGCCAGTACTCTTTTTGCGGGACCGAACACCGGGGAGCTGTTTTTT. Full variable domain (outside the CDR3, taken from reference TRBV19 and TRBJ2-2): DGGITQSPKYLFRKEGQNVTLSCEQNLNHDAMYWYRQDPGQGLRLIYYSQIVNDFQKGDIAEGYSVSREKKESFPLTVTSAQKNPTAFYLCASTLFAGPNTGELFFGEGSRLTVL.

This clonotype came up many times. This chain connects TRBV5-1 to TRBJ2-1, with unresolved D. CDR1 and CDR2 (germline): SGHRS, YFSETQ. The CDR3 runs to 11 residues. V was pared by 5 bases and J by 9 bases, with 9 bases between. The CDR3 bases are TGCGCCAGCAGGGGTCTCAGTGAGCAGTTCTTC. It encodes CASRGLSEQFF.

This clonotype was observed many times. The rearrangement joins TRBV18 to TRBJ2-7; 7 positions match TRBD1. V dropped 3 bases and J dropped 2; count of bases not matched to a gene: 13. The CDR3 is 17 amino acids. Germline values: CDR1 KGHSH, CDR2 LQKENI. As DNA, the CDR3 is TGTGCCAGCTCACCCCGGGACAGCTCCTCCTATGCCTACGAGCAGTACTTC. Translation: CASSPRDSSSYAYEQYF.

This sequence joins TRBV12-3 or TRBV12-4 and TRBJ2-7, with D maybe TRBD2 (6 bases). V shed 6 bases and J shed 6 bases, with 24 bases lying between them. The CDR3 is 16 amino acids. The CDR3 DNA reads as TGTGCCAGCAGCCCCGGCCTGGTTCTAGCGCTGCCCGAGCAGTACTTC. It specifies CASSPGLVLALPEQYF.

This clonotype has just a few counts. The V and J genes are TRBV9 and TRBJ2-3; possibly TRBD1 for D (5 bases). Germline lookup yields CDR1 SGDLS and CDR2 YYNGEE. V was trimmed by 1 base and J by 0 bases, leaving 6 bases between them. This CDR3 has 14 amino acids. CDR3 sequence (DNA): TGTGCCAGCAGCGTATGGACAAGCACAGATACGCAGTATTTT. Its translation is CASSVWTSTDTQYF.

The gene calls are TRBV3-1 and TRBJ2-2, with 7 bases lining up with TRBD1. Germline CDR1 LGHDT, CDR2 YNNKEL (reference sequence). The CDR3 runs to 15 residues. After removal of 6 bases from V and 0 bases from J, the junction contained 4 bases not matched to a gene. CDR3 region: CASRGTVSNTGELFF. CDR3 sequence (DNA): TGTGCCAGCAGAGGGACAGTTTCGAACACCGGGGAGCTGTTTTTT. Supplemented by reference TRBV3-1 and TRBJ2-2, the full variable domain reads DTAVSQTPKYLVTQMGNDKSIKCEQNLGHDTMYWYKQDSKKFLKIMFSYNNKELIINETVPNRFSPKSPDKAHLNLHINSLELGDSAVYFCASRGTVSNTGELFFGEGSRLTVL.

This clonotype was seen many times. The rearrangement links TRBV30 to TRBJ2-5, with a tentative D call TRBD2 (5 bases). The ends were cut back, 3 bases at V and 1 base at J, with 15 bases in the middle. The CDR3 has 15 residues. CDR1 and CDR2 from the germline V gene are GTSNPN and SVGIG (reference sequence). CDR3 sequence reads: CAWSSGVWVQETQYF. For the CDR3, the DNA is TGTGCCTGGAGCTCCGGGGTTTGGGTCCAAGAGACCCAGTACTTC.

V and J are TRBV19 and TRBJ1-5; no definite D call. The CDR3 is 15 amino acids. Germline V gene sequence: CDR1 LNHDA, CDR2 SQIVND (reference sequence). Trimming left V 7 bases short and J 1 base short, with 14 bases between. The CDR3 bases are TGTGCCAGTAAGAATCCGGGGATGAGCAATCAGCCCCAGCATTTT. Protein: CASKNPGMSNQPQHF. The full variable domain, with the rest looked up from reference TRBV19 and TRBJ1-5, is DGGITQSPKYLFRKEGQNVTLSCEQNLNHDAMYWYRQDPGQGLRLIYYSQIVNDFQKGDIAEGYSVSREKKESFPLTVTSAQKNPTAFYLCASKNPGMSNQPQHFGDGTRLSIL.

This clonotype was recorded at least ten times. This chain uses TRBV3-1 with TRBJ1-1; D is unresolved. Trimming removed 7 bases from V and 5 bases from J, with 17 bases in between. Germline V gene sequence: CDR1 LGHDT, CDR2 YNNKEL (reference sequence). The CDR3 totals 14 residues. The CDR3 DNA is TGTGCCAGCAACCTCGGGAGGGCCAGGACTGAAGCTTTCTTT. As protein: CASNLGRARTEAFF.

This clonotype has at least ten counts. This chain uses TRBV20-1 with TRBJ1-2; D gene uncertain. Germline V gene data show CDR1 as DFQATT and CDR2 as SNEGSKA (reference sequence). There are 14 residues in the CDR3. Trimming took 3 bases from V and 4 from J, leaving 15 bases between them. CDR3 sequence: CSARAGAALYGYTF. Here the CDR3 DNA reads TGCAGTGCTAGGGCCGGAGCAGCCCTCTATGGCTACACCTTC.

The chain employs TRBV12-5 and TRBJ2-7; no definite D call. V lost 5 bases and J lost 6, with 2 bases in between. Germline V gene sequence: CDR1 LGHNT, CDR2 FRNRAP. The CDR3 length is 9 residues. CDR3 sequence (DNA): TGTGCTAGTGGTCTCGAGCAGTACTTC. This encodes CASGLEQYF.

This clonotype was recorded a few times. The CDR3 protein is CASGTGVTSTGELFF. In nucleotides, the CDR3 is TGTGCCAGCGGAACGGGGGTTACGAGCACCGGGGAGCTGTTTTTT. The genes are TRBV6-1 and TRBJ2-2, with TRBD2 as a possible D gene (6 bases). CDR1 and CDR2 from the germline V gene are MNHNS and SASEGT. This CDR3 has 15 amino acids. The V and J ends lost 8 bases and 4 bases respectively, with 17 bases between them.

This clonotype was seen only a few times. This chain connects TRBV2 to TRBJ2-5; no clear D. V was clipped by 4 bases and J by 3 bases, with 12 bases between them. The CDR3 consists of 14 residues. Germline V gene sequence: CDR1 SNHLY, CDR2 FYNNEI. DNA for the CDR3: TGTGCCAGCAGTGGCGTGGTGGGAAAAGAGACCCAGTACTTC. Translated: CASSGVVGKETQYF.

This clonotype has a count of ten or more. The chain joins TRBV20-1 to TRBJ2-1; TRBD2 aligns across 8 bases. The germline CDR1 and CDR2 sequences are DFQATT and SNEGSKA (reference sequence). Unmatched junction bases numbered 11, after V lost 3 bases and J lost 4 bases. CDR3 length: 16 amino acids. As DNA, the CDR3 is TGCAGTGCTAGTTTCCCCCGGGTAGCGGGGTACAATGAGCAGTTCTTC. Translated: CSASFPRVAGYNEQFF.

To note about this clonotype: This could be a read error, since a much larger clone is one nucleotide away. The J gene is TRBJ1-3, the V gene TRBV13; D is undetermined. Germline V gene sequence: CDR1 PRHDT, CDR2 FYEKMQ (reference sequence). The CDR3 is 13 amino acids. The CDR3 DNA follows: TGTGCCGGCAGCTTAGAGGCCGGAAACACCATATATTTT. Its protein product is CAGSLEAGNTIYF.

The rearrangement joins TRBV10-2 to TRBJ2-5; possibly TRBD1 or TRBD2 for D (5 bases each). This CDR3 comprises 13 residues. Trimming removed 8 bases at V and 1 base at J, with 11 bases between. Per the germline V gene, CDR1 is WSHSY and CDR2 is SAAADI. CDR3: CASGETVQETQYF. CDR3 DNA sequence: TGCGCCAGCGGGGAGACAGTCCAAGAGACCCAGTACTTC.

This clonotype appeared many times. The J gene is TRBJ1-1, the V gene TRBV27, with TRBD1 matching 7 bases. The CDR3 runs 13 residues. V lost 7 bases to trimming and J lost 6 bases; unmatched junction nucleotides: 8. Germline V gives CDR1 MNHEY, CDR2 SMNVEV (reference sequence). In nucleotides, the CDR3 is TGTGCCAGCACCGACCTCCAGGGGGCTGAAGCTTTCTTT. It specifies CASTDLQGAEAFF.